This is a list of T cell receptor beta chains from one sample in a study of T cell clones after liver transplantation. Clones were read by immunoSEQ multiplex PCR, and TCRdb kept only the in-frame ones, dropping some. The sample has approximately 51,000 clones; approximately 71% are singletons. This material consisted of CD4+ T cells from blood, taken more than 53 months after liver transplant. The receptors derive from a human patient who received a liver transplant. The T cells may come from the graft donor. The CDR3 runs from the conserved cysteine through the conserved F or W. The D gene is left open where the match is weak. Rows give clone size only sometimes, using once, few, many, or a class for an expanded clone.

v_gene	abundance	d_gene	j_gene	CDR3nt	CDR3aa
TRBV5-1	NA	TRBD2	TRBJ2-1	TGCGCCAGCAGCCCGGGACTAGCGGGGGGCCAGGAGCAGTTCTTC	CASSPGLAGGQEQFF
TRBV30	NA	NA	TRBJ1-5	TGTGCCTGGAGTGTAGTCGGGAATCAGCCCCAGCATTTT	CAWSVVGNQPQHF
TRBV7-8	NA	NA	TRBJ1-3	TGTGCCAGCAGCCCTCGGACGGGACTAGACACCATATATTTT	CASSPRTGLDTIYF
TRBV28	NA	NA	TRBJ1-1	TGTGCCAGCAGTTTAGACATGAACACTGAAGCTTTCTTT	CASSLDMNTEAFF
TRBV7-6	many	TRBD2	TRBJ2-7	TGTGCCAGCAGCTCTCGTGGGGGGGACTACGAGCAGTACTTC	CASSSRGGDYEQYF
TRBV5-1	NA	NA	TRBJ2-6	TGCGCCAGCAGAGAATCTGGGGCCAACGTCCTGACTTTC	CASRESGANVLTF
TRBV6-1	medium-sized	NA	TRBJ2-7	TGTGCCAGCAGTGGGGGCGGGTACCGGAGCGAGCAGTACTTC	CASSGGGYRSEQYF
TRBV10-1	NA	TRBD1	TRBJ1-1	TGCGCCAGCAGCGGGACAGGGCGCCCTGAAGCTTTCTTT	CASSGTGRPEAFF
TRBV30	NA	NA	TRBJ1-1	TGTGCCTGTAAACGGGCCACAAACACTGAAGCTTTCTTT	CACKRATNTEAFF
TRBV7-2	NA	TRBD1	TRBJ1-5	TGTGCCAGCAGCGAACAGGGGGCGAATCAGCCCCAGCATTTT	CASSEQGANQPQHF
TRBV5-6	NA	NA	TRBJ2-1	TGTGCCAGCAGCTTGGATGCCGGCTATTTCTACAATGAGCAGTTCTTC	CASSLDAGYFYNEQFF
TRBV9	NA	TRBD1	TRBJ1-2	TGTGCCAGCAGCCCCCGGACAGGGAACTATGGCTACACCTTC	CASSPRTGNYGYTF
TRBV18	NA	NA	TRBJ1-5	TGTGCCAGCTCACCACTGGACGGCGGACAGCCCCAGCATTTT	CASSPLDGGQPQHF
TRBV7-8	NA	TRBD1	TRBJ2-3	TGTGCCAGCAGCTTCGACAGGGCCACAGATACGCAGTATTTT	CASSFDRATDTQYF
TRBV10-3	NA	NA	TRBJ2-7	TGTGCCATCAGGGGGGACAAAAAGCCCCTATACGAGCAGTACTTC	CAIRGDKKPLYEQYF
TRBV30	NA	NA	TRBJ2-1	TGTGCCTGGAGTTCGGGGAATGGAAATGAGCAGTTCTTC	CAWSSGNGNEQFF
TRBV5-5	NA	TRBD1	TRBJ1-2	TGTGCCAGCAGCCCCTGGAGCCTAACAGGGGCCGCTGGCTACACCTTC	CASSPWSLTGAAGYTF
TRBV7-3	NA	NA	TRBJ1-1	TGTGCCAGCAGCTTATCGAGTTTGAACACTGAAGCTTTCTTT	CASSLSSLNTEAFF
TRBV9	NA	NA	TRBJ2-2	TGTGCCAGCAGCGTAGGACCAGACACCGGGGAGCTGTTTTTT	CASSVGPDTGELFF
TRBV28	NA	TRBD2	TRBJ2-1	TGTGCCAGTAGCGGGCGGACGATAGGAGATGAGCAGTTCTTC	CASSGRTIGDEQFF
TRBV6-5	NA	NA	TRBJ2-1	TGTGCCAGCACCTCGAGCGGGCGTGAGCAGTTCTTC	CASTSSGREQFF
TRBV15	NA	NA	TRBJ2-3	TGTGCCACCAGCAGAGAGGCTATCACAGATACGCAGTATTTT	CATSREAITDTQYF
TRBV5-1	NA	NA	TRBJ1-1	TGCGCCAGCAGCCCCACTGAGGGGAGGGACACTGAAGCTTTCTTT	CASSPTEGRDTEAFF
TRBV7-2	NA	NA	TRBJ2-1	TGTGCCAGCAGCTTAGGGGCGCCATCTTCGACCCACAATGAGCAGTTCTTC	CASSLGAPSSTHNEQFF
TRBV7-9	NA	NA	TRBJ1-1	TGTGCCAGCAGCTTAGATCTGGTAGGGACTGAAGCTTTCTTT	CASSLDLVGTEAFF
TRBV18	NA	TRBD1	TRBJ1-2	TGTGCCAGCTCACCCGGGACAGGGGGCGCCGAGGGCTACACCTTC	CASSPGTGGAEGYTF
TRBV18	few	NA	TRBJ2-3	TGTGCCAGCTCACCACCGATCAGGGAGCCAGATACGCAGTATTTT	CASSPPIREPDTQYF
TRBV28	once	TRBD1	TRBJ1-6	TGTGCCAGCACCTGGACAGGGGAGACTTCACCCCTCCACTTT	CASTWTGETSPLHF
TRBV28	NA	NA	TRBJ2-7	TGTGCCAGCAGTTTACGCCGCTTGACTAGTCTCGAGCAGTACTTC	CASSLRRLTSLEQYF
TRBV7-8	NA	TRBD1	TRBJ1-3	TGTGCCAGCAGCTTAGTTCGGACAGGGACGCGAGGAAACACCATATATTTT	CASSLVRTGTRGNTIYF
TRBV6-5	NA	NA	TRBJ1-5	TGTGCCAGCAGCAAGAGCCGACAGGGCAATCAGCCCCAGCATTTT	CASSKSRQGNQPQHF
TRBV7-2	few	NA	TRBJ2-1	TGTGCCAGCAGCTTAGCCTTGGTTGGTGAGCAGTTCTTC	CASSLALVGEQFF
TRBV5-6	NA	TRBD1	TRBJ1-2	TGTGCCAGCAGCTGGGTGGGGACAGGGGAAGGCTACACCTTC	CASSWVGTGEGYTF
TRBV18	NA	NA	TRBJ1-2	TGTGCCAGCTCACCCGACCAGGGGGGCTACACCTTC	CASSPDQGGYTF
TRBV9	NA	TRBD1	TRBJ2-1	TGTGCCAGCAGCGTAGAACAGGGGTCCTACAATGAGCAGTTCTTC	CASSVEQGSYNEQFF